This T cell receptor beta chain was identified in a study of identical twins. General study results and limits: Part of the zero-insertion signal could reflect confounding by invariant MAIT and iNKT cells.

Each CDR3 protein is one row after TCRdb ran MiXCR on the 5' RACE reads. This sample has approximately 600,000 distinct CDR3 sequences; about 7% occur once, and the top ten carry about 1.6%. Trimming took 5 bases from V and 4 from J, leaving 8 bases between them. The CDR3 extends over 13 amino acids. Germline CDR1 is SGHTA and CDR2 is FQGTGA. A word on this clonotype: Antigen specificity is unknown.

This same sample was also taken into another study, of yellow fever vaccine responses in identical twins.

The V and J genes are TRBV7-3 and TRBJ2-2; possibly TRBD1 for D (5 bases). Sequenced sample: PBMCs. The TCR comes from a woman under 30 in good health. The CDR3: CASSARVTGELFF. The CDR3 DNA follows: TGTGCCAGCAGCGCCAGGGTCACCGGGGAGCTGTTTTTT.